This T cell receptor (beta chain) was retrieved from a study of blood T cell repertoires in COVID-19. TCRdb's copy holds only in-frame clones and misses some; the assay was immunoSEQ multiplex PCR. The profile shows around 130,000 clones, around 89% of them singletons. From germline, CDR1 is SGDLS and CDR2 YYNGEE. This CDR3 comprises 14 residues. V was clipped by 4 bases and J by 0 bases, with 8 bases between them. This TCR was recovered from a human donor with COVID-19, enrolled during active disease. The donor label of this sample is uncertain. The chain joins TRBV9 to TRBJ1-3, with D uncertain. Sequencing input: peripheral blood. The CDR3 DNA is TGTGCCAGCAGCCCGAGTAGCTCTGGAAACACCATATATTTT. Protein product: CASSPSSSGNTIYF.